A single T cell receptor (beta chain) is shown here with its context. Its target is unknown. The entry originates in a study of radiotherapy plus CTLA-4 blockade in lung cancer. The CDR3 spans 17 residues. V was clipped by 1 base and J by 2 bases; unmatched bases: 6. Germline CDR1 is SEHNR and CDR2 is FQNEAQ (reference sequence). Findings and caveats of the study: Early blood T cell clone dynamics reportedly forecast response best, with interferon-beta. Researchers report tumor-derived TCR clones expanding in blood after radiotherapy plus ipilimumab.

Receiving focal radiation plus CTLA-4 blockade with ipilimumab were patients who had chemo-refractory metastatic non-small-cell lung cancer. Generated by immunoSEQ multiplex PCR, the TCRdb table keeps only in-frame clones and is missing some. The sample includes over 85,000 clones, about four fifths of them seen just once. This TCR was recovered from a human donor with non-small cell lung cancer who had a partial response to radiotherapy plus ipilimumab. Some clones in this sample may be carry-over from other donors' samples. The chain carries TRBV7-9 and TRBJ2-3; 10 bases align to TRBD2. Here the sequenced sample was peripheral blood, taken from a patient treated with radiotherapy plus ipilimumab. In DNA form, the CDR3 reads TGTGCCAGCAGCTTAGATAGCGGGGGGATTAACACAGATACGCAGTATTTT. Translation gives CASSLDSGGINTDTQYF.